This passage covers 16 T cell receptor beta chains from one sample sequenced in a study of OX40 agonist ivuxolimab in advanced cancers. Only in-frame clones appear in the TCRdb table, and some are missing; sequencing was by immunoSEQ multiplex PCR. The data contain about 83,000 clones, around four fifths of them singletons. Sequencing was performed on CD4+ or CD8+ T cells sorted from blood, taken in a trial of the OX40 agonist ivuxolimab. Receptors were obtained from an adult with an advanced solid tumor such as melanoma, head and neck, liver or kidney cancer.

This sequence joins TRBV27 and TRBJ1-4, with 9 bases matching TRBD1. Looked up from germline, CDR1 is MNHEY and CDR2 is SMNVEV (reference sequence). J gave up 7 bases and V 9 bases, and 6 bases lay outside the gene matches. The CDR3 extends over 13 amino acids. The DNA of the CDR3 is TGTGCCAGTAGGGACAGGGAACGTGAAAAACTGTTTTTT. As protein: CASRDREREKLFF.

The chain links TRBV9 to TRBJ1-2, with 9 positions matching TRBD1. The trim removed 4 bases at V and 2 bases at J, leaving 9 bases unmatched. Germline lookup yields CDR1 SGDLS and CDR2 YYNGEE. There are 16 residues in the CDR3. The CDR3 here is CASSLRPGTGNYGYTF. DNA of the CDR3: TGTGCCAGCAGCCTTCGTCCCGGGACAGGGAACTATGGCTACACCTTC.

Worth noting for this clone: The same CDR3 also results from other DNA sequences found in this sample. The V call is TRBV5-4, the J call TRBJ2-1; 7 nucleotides align to TRBD2. The V gene end was trimmed by 3 bases and the J gene end by 4 bases; junction bases not matched to a gene: 10. Germline assignment: CDR1 SGHNT and CDR2 YYREEE (reference sequence). The CDR3 contains 16 residues. CDR3 DNA sequence: TGTGCCAGCAGCTGGACGACACAAGCGGGGTACAATGAGCAGTTCTTC. Protein product: CASSWTTQAGYNEQFF.

CDR3 residues: CASSPDGLYGYTF. Here the CDR3 DNA reads TGTGCCAGCAGCCCGGACGGGCTATATGGCTACACCTTC. The chain has TRBV6-1 and TRBJ1-2; D gene ambiguous. This CDR3 has 13 residues. Germline values: CDR1 MNHNS, CDR2 SASEGT. V shed 6 bases and J shed 5 bases, with 13 bases lying between them.

This clone occurred a few times. The chain recombines TRBV19 with TRBJ1-5, with TRBD1 as a possible D gene (6 bases). Trimming took off 3 bases at V and 6 bases at J, with 12 bases between the two ends. This CDR3 region has 14 residues. The germline V gene encodes CDR1 LNHDA and CDR2 SQIVND (reference sequence). CDR3 coding DNA: TGTGCCAGTAGTATGCGCCAGGGGAGTCAGCCCCAGCATTTT. It encodes CASSMRQGSQPQHF.

The rearrangement uses TRBV5-4 and TRBJ1-2; D is undetermined. The V end lost 4 bases, the J end lost 5 bases, and 12 bases lay between the germline ends. CDR1 is SGHNT and CDR2 is YYREEE in the germline V gene (reference sequence). The CDR3 is 13 amino acids. The CDR3 here is CASSPDGPYGYTF. DNA for the CDR3: TGTGCCAGCAGCCCGGACGGCCCGTATGGCTACACCTTC. The full variable domain, rest sourced from reference TRBV5-4 and TRBJ1-2, is ETGVTQSPTHLIKTRGQQVTLRCSSQSGHNTVSWYQQALGQGPQFIFQYYREEENGRGNFPPRFSGLQFPNYSSELNVNALELDDSALYLCASSPDGPYGYTFGSGTRLTVV.

The chain recombines TRBV11-2 with TRBJ1-3; D ambiguous. V lost 6 bases, J lost 4 bases, and 16 bases lay in between. CDR3 size: 15 residues. Germline CDR1 reads SGHAT; CDR2 reads FQNNGV. CDR3 sequence reads: CASSFRGLTGNTIYF. The CDR3 DNA reads as TGTGCCAGCAGTTTCCGTGGGCTAACGGGAAACACCATATATTTT. Full variable domain (rest looked up from reference TRBV11-2 and TRBJ1-3): EAGVAQSPRYKIIEKRQSVAFWCNPISGHATLYWYQQILGQGPKLLIQFQNNGVVDDSQLPKDRFSAERLKGVDSTLKIQPAKLEDSAVYLCASSFRGLTGNTIYFGEGSWLTVV.

The rearrangement uses TRBV4-2 and TRBJ2-3; 11 nucleotides agree with TRBD2. The V and J ends lost 0 bases and 4 bases, in that order; junction bases with no gene match: 12. Germline-derived CDR1 and CDR2 are LGHNA and YNFKEQ. This CDR3 is 19 amino acids long. In DNA form, the CDR3 reads TGTGCCAGCAGCCAAGAGGGGCCCCTACTAGCGGGGGCCCCAGATACGCAGTATTTT. As protein: CASSQEGPLLAGAPDTQYF.

CDR3 region: CASGINGSPLHF. DNA of the CDR3: TGTGCCAGCGGGATAAATGGTTCACCCCTCCACTTT. This chain links TRBV28 with TRBJ1-6; D not certain. The CDR3 consists of 12 residues. V was cut by 8 bases and J by 9 bases, with 11 bases left in between. Germline values: CDR1 MDHEN, CDR2 SYDVKM.

The genes are TRBV5-1 and TRBJ1-1; the D is unclear. The germline V gene encodes CDR1 SGHRS and CDR2 YFSETQ. V lost 0 bases, J lost 0 bases, and 6 bases lay in between. The CDR3 runs 14 residues. The CDR3 spells CASSLERVNTEAFF. CDR3 sequence (DNA): TGCGCCAGCAGCTTGGAAAGGGTGAACACTGAAGCTTTCTTT. Full variable domain (remainder filled in from reference TRBV5-1 and TRBJ1-1): KAGVTQTPRYLIKTRGQQVTLSCSPISGHRSVSWYQQTPGQGLQFLFEYFSETQRNKGNFPGRFSGRQFSNSRSEMNVSTLELGDSALYLCASSLERVNTEAFFGQGTRLTVV.

This chain links TRBV28 with TRBJ2-4, with D perhaps being TRBD1 or TRBD2 (5 bases each). Trimming took off 8 bases at V and 5 bases at J, with 22 bases between the two ends. The CDR3 is 16 residues long. Germline V gene lookup returns CDR1 MDHEN and CDR2 SYDVKM. The CDR3 sequence: CASGTLGGRDQNIQYF. CDR3 sequence (DNA): TGTGCCAGCGGAACCTTGGGCGGCAGGGACCAAAACATTCAGTACTTC. The full variable domain, in which reference TRBV28 and TRBJ2-4 provide the parts outside the CDR3, is DVKVTQSSRYLVKRTGEKVFLECVQDMDHENMFWYRQDPGLGLRLIYFSYDVKMKEKGDIPEGYSVSREKKERFSLILESASTNQTSMYLCASGTLGGRDQNIQYFGAGTRLSVL.

This chain connects TRBV9 to TRBJ2-3; tentatively, D is TRBD1 (9 bases). Germline CDR1 SGDLS, CDR2 YYNGEE. Trimming removed 2 bases at V and 2 bases at J, with 18 bases between. The CDR3 loop spans 17 amino acids. The chain's CDR3 is CASSVGGGQGLTDTQYF. DNA for the CDR3: TGTGCCAGCAGCGTCGGGGGGGGACAGGGTCTCACAGATACGCAGTATTTT.

The V call is TRBV2, the J call TRBJ2-5, with D possibly called TRBD1 or TRBD2 (5 bases each). This CDR3 has 15 amino acids. V lost 7 bases, J lost 3 bases, and 18 bases lay in between. The germline V gene encodes CDR1 SNHLY and CDR2 FYNNEI. This chain's CDR3 is CASKPGPRRKETQYF. The CDR3 DNA reads TGTGCCAGCAAACCGGGACCCCGAAGGAAAGAGACCCAGTACTTC.

The J gene is TRBJ1-6, the V gene TRBV5-1; 7 bases map to TRBD1. After removal of 3 bases from V and 7 bases from J, the junction contained 7 bases not matched to a gene. This CDR3 is built from 15 residues. Germline lookup yields CDR1 SGHRS and CDR2 YFSETQ. CDR3 sequence reads: CASSSQGRANSPLHF. The DNA of the CDR3 is TGCGCCAGCAGCTCACAGGGGCGGGCGAATTCACCCCTCCACTTT.

The rearrangement uses TRBV13 and TRBJ2-7; perhaps TRBD1 as D (6 bases). The V gene's germline CDR1 is PRHDT and CDR2 FYEKMQ (reference sequence). V dropped 3 bases and J dropped 4 bases, with 13 bases sitting between them. The CDR3 consists of 14 residues. The CDR3 here is CASSFRDMSYEQYF. The CDR3 coding sequence is TGTGCCAGCAGCTTTAGGGACATGTCTTACGAGCAGTACTTC.

The chain links TRBV19 to TRBJ1-5; D not certain. V was cut by 1 base and J by 4 bases, with 14 bases left in between. This CDR3 comprises 16 residues. Per the germline V gene, CDR1 is LNHDA and CDR2 is SQIVND (reference sequence). CDR3 sequence: CASSIGVSGSNQPQHF. CDR3 sequence (DNA): TGTGCCAGTAGTATAGGCGTGTCAGGATCGAATCAGCCCCAGCATTTT.